This T cell receptor (beta chain) stems from a study of blood T cell repertoires in COVID-19. The table came from immunoSEQ multiplex PCR; TCRdb's copy has only in-frame clones and leaves some out. The repertoire holds about 110,000 clones, with 80% to 90% as singletons. Germline CDR1 is SGDLS and CDR2 is YYNGEE. The ends lost 0 bases at V and 6 bases at J; junction bases unmatched: 4. The CDR3 sequence is 16 residues long. The chain uses TRBV9 and TRBJ2-1, with 12 bases identical to TRBD1. Sequences were obtained from peripheral blood. The clonotype comes from a human donor in a cohort sampled during active COVID-19. In DNA form, the CDR3 reads TGTGCCAGCAGCGTAGTGGGGACAGGGGGCAGCAATGAGCAGTTCTTC. Translating gives CASSVVGTGGSNEQFF. The full variable domain, completed using reference TRBV9 and TRBJ2-1, is DSGVTQTPKHLITATGQRVTLRCSPRSGDLSVYWYQQSLDQGLQFLIQYYNGEERAKGNILERFSAQQFPDLHSELNLSSLELGDSALYFCASSVVGTGGSNEQFFGPGTRLTVL.